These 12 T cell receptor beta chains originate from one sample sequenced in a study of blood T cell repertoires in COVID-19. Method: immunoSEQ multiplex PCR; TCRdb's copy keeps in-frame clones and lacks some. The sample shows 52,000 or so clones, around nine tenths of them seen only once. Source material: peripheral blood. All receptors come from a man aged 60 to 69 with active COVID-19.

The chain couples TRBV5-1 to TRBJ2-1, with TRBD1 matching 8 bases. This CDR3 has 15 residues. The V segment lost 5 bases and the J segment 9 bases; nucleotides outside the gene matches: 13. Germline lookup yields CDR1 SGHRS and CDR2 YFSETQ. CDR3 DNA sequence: TGCGCCAGCAGAACTGACAGGGGAGGTCACAGTGAGCAGTTCTTC. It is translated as CASRTDRGGHSEQFF. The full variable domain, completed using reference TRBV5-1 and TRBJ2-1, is KAGVTQTPRYLIKTRGQQVTLSCSPISGHRSVSWYQQTPGQGLQFLFEYFSETQRNKGNFPGRFSGRQFSNSRSEMNVSTLELGDSALYLCASRTDRGGHSEQFFGPGTRLTVL.

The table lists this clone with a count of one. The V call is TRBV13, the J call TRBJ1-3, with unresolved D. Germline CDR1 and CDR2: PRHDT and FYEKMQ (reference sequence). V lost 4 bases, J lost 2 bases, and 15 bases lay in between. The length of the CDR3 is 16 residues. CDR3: CASSYEGGEPGNTIYF. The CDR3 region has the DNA TGTGCCAGCAGCTACGAAGGAGGAGAGCCTGGAAACACCATATATTTT.

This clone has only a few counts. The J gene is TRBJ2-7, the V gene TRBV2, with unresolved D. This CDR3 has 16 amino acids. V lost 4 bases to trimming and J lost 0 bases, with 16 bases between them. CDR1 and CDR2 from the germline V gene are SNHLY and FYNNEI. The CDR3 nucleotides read TGTGCCAGCAGTGTTAGCAGAGAAGTAAGCTCCTACGAGCAGTACTTC. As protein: CASSVSREVSSYEQYF.

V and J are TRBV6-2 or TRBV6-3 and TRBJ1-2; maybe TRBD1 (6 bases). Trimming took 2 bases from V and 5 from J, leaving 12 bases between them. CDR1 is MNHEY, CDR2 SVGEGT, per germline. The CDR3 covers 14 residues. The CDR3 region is CASSYPGVWYGYTF. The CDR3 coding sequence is TGTGCCAGCAGTTACCCAGGGGTATGGTATGGCTACACCTTC.

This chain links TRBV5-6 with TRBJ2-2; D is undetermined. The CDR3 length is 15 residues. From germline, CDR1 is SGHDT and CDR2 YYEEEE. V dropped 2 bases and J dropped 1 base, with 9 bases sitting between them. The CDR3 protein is CASSFTQMNTGELFF. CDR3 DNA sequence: TGTGCCAGCAGCTTTACCCAGATGAACACCGGGGAGCTGTTTTTT.

CDR3: CASSYSGRGIQPQHF. The CDR3 DNA reads TGTGCCAGCAGTTACTCGGGCAGGGGGATTCAGCCCCAGCATTTT. The chain carries TRBV6-2 or TRBV6-3 and TRBJ1-5; 7 bases are a match to TRBD1. V lost 0 bases to trimming and J lost 6 bases; unmatched junction nucleotides: 5. This CDR3 has 15 amino acids. Germline lookup yields CDR1 MNHEY and CDR2 SVGEGT.

This CDR3 reads CASIGDPYGYTF. CDR3 nucleotide sequence: TGTGCCAGCATCGGGGATCCCTATGGCTACACCTTC. The chain recombines TRBV6-5 with TRBJ1-2, with D uncertain. Per germline, CDR1 MNHEY and CDR2 SVGAGI. V was shortened by 7 bases and J by 4 bases, with 10 bases between the two germline ends. The CDR3 totals 12 residues.

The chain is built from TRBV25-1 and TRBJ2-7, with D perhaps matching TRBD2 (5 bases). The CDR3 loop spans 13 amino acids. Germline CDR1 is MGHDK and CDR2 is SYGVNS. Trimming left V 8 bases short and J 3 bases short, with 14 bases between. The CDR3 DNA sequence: TGTGCCAGCTGTTCCGGGATAGACTACGAGCAGTACTTC. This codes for CASCSGIDYEQYF.

The CDR3 sequence is CASSLSDGNTEAFF. The CDR3 DNA reads as TGTGCCAGCTCACTCAGCGACGGGAACACTGAAGCTTTCTTT. The chain employs TRBV18 and TRBJ1-1; D call uncertain. Germline V gives CDR1 KGHSH, CDR2 LQKENI. V was shortened by 4 bases and J by 1 base, with 10 bases between the two germline ends. The CDR3 sequence is 14 residues long.

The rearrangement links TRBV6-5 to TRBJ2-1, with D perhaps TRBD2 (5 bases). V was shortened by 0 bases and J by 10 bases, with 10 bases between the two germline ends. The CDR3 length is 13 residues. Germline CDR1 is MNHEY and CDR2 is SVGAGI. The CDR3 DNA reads TGTGCCAGCAGTTACTCCCTAGCTCACGAGCAGTTCTTC. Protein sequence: CASSYSLAHEQFF.

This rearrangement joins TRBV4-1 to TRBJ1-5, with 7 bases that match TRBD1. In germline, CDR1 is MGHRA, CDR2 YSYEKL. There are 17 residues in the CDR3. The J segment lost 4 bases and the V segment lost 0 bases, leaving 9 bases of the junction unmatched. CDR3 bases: TGCGCCAGCAGCCAAGACGGGGACAGCAGCTGGAATCAGCCCCAGCATTTT. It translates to CASSQDGDSSWNQPQHF.

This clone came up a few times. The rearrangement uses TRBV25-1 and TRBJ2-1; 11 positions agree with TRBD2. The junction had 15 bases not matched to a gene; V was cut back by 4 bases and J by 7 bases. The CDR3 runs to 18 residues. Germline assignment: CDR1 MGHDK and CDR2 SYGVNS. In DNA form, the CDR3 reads TGTGCCAGCAGTGCGGAAAAACTAGCGGGAGTTGGTGTAAATGAGCAGTTCTTC. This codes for CASSAEKLAGVGVNEQFF.